Presented here are 24 T cell receptor beta chains from one specimen sequenced in a study of vaccination and CD4 T cells after COVID-19. The time point here: late sampling 161 to 241 days after vaccination in a few convalescent patients. Treatment of the sample: roughly ten-day PBMC culture with coronavirus spike peptide pools or control peptides (ViraFEST assay). Their cognate antigens are unknown. With the Oncomine TCR Beta short-read assay, DNA from cultured CD4+ T cells was sequenced. TCRdb re-called the PCR reads through MiXCR, storing one row per CDR3 protein. The sample yields around 27,000 distinct CDR3 sequences, roughly 38% seen once. The sample was CD4+ T cells from blood, cultured in vitro, taken about 7 months after SARS-CoV-2 vaccination. The receptors were gathered from a human donor who had recovered from COVID-19.

The chain couples TRBV7-3 to TRBJ2-1; 14 positions agree with TRBD2. Losses at the gene ends were 2 bases for V and 11 bases for J; bases not matched to a gene: 11. Germline CDR1 is SGHTA and CDR2 is FQGTGA. The CDR3 runs to 17 residues. For the CDR3, the DNA is TGTGCCAGCAGCTTAGGTGTCGGGACTAGCGGGAGTCGCAAGCAGTTCTTC. Translation gives CASSLGVGTSGSRKQFF.

This clonotype was seen only a few times. The chain joins TRBV2 to TRBJ1-5; 8 bases are a match to TRBD1. Per the germline V gene, CDR1 is SNHLY and CDR2 is FYNNEI. The V and J ends lost 6 bases and 1 base, in that order; junction bases with no gene match: 5. The CDR3 is made up of 15 amino acids. CDR3 coding DNA: TGTGCCAGCAGAAACAGGGGGGAAAGCAATCAGCCCCAGCATTTT. It translates to CASRNRGESNQPQHF.

This clonotype was detected only once. The rearrangement links TRBV5-4 to TRBJ2-5; tentative D call: TRBD2 (6 bases). This CDR3 spans 14 amino acids. V lost 4 bases and J lost 5, with 15 bases in between. Germline loops: CDR1 SGHNT, CDR2 YYREEE (reference sequence). The CDR3 is CASSHVSGRETQYF. The CDR3 bases are TGTGCCAGCAGCCATGTGTCAGGGAGGGAGACCCAGTACTTC.

V usage is TRBV7-9 and J usage is TRBJ2-3; 10 positions match TRBD1. The CDR3 covers 13 residues. The ends lost 11 bases at V and 5 bases at J; junction bases unmatched: 7. Germline V gene lookup returns CDR1 SEHNR and CDR2 FQNEAQ (reference sequence). The CDR3 loop is CAGGTGAVDTQYF. The CDR3 DNA reads TGTGCCGGGGGGACAGGGGCGGTAGATACGCAGTATTTT.

The chain couples TRBV28 to TRBJ1-2; perhaps TRBD1 as D (5 bases). Germline CDR1 MDHEN, CDR2 SYDVKM. This CDR3 is built from 13 residues. With 3 bases removed from V and 7 bases from J, the gap between germline ends came to 12 bases. The DNA of the CDR3 is TGTGCCAGCAGTTTTAGGGACTTGGCTGGCTACACCTTC. Protein product: CASSFRDLAGYTF.

The chain recombines TRBV11-2 with TRBJ2-5; TRBD1 matches at 7 bases. The CDR3 runs to 13 residues. Trimming at V came to 7 bases and at J to 4 bases, leaving 6 bases not matched to a gene. Per germline, CDR1 SGHAT and CDR2 FQNNGV. DNA for the CDR3: TGTGCCAGCACCGCGACAGGGTCAGAGACCCAGTACTTC. This translates into CASTATGSETQYF.

The chain has TRBV2 and TRBJ2-5; TRBD1 is a possible D gene (6 bases). This CDR3 contains 14 residues. Germline CDR1 is SNHLY and CDR2 is FYNNEI. Trimming took off 2 bases at V and 3 bases at J, with 10 bases between the two ends. In nucleotides, the CDR3 is TGTGCCAGCAGTGAACAGGGGTACAAAGAGACCCAGTACTTC. This gives the protein CASSEQGYKETQYF. The whole variable domain, remainder taken from reference TRBV2 and TRBJ2-5, is EPEVTQTPSHQVTQMGQEVILRCVPISNHLYFYWYRQILGQKVEFLVSFYNNEISEKSEIFDDQFSVERPDGSNFTLKIRSTKLEDSAMYFCASSEQGYKETQYFGPGTRLLVL.

The V and J genes are TRBV18 and TRBJ2-7, with 11 bases lining up with TRBD2. The V gene end was trimmed by 4 bases and the J gene end by 3 bases; junction bases not matched to a gene: 8. The length of the CDR3 is 16 residues. The germline V gene encodes CDR1 KGHSH and CDR2 LQKENI. The CDR3 bases are TGTGCCAGCTCACGAGAGGGACTAGCGGCAAACTACGAGCAGTACTTC. As protein: CASSREGLAANYEQYF.

The chain has TRBV20-1 and TRBJ1-3; no reliable D call. Germline V gives CDR1 DFQATT, CDR2 SNEGSKA (reference sequence). This CDR3 has 13 residues. V gave up 3 bases and J gave up 0 bases, with 6 bases separating them. Here the CDR3 reads CSASSGSGNTIYF. CDR3 nucleotides: TGCAGTGCTAGTTCTGGCTCTGGAAACACCATATATTTT.

The sample holds a few counts of this clonotype. The gene calls are TRBV20-1 and TRBJ1-1; D uncertain. Germline V gene data show CDR1 as DFQATT and CDR2 as SNEGSKA (reference sequence). The CDR3 totals 14 residues. The V and J ends lost 6 bases and 0 bases respectively, with 14 bases between them. CDR3 amino acids: CSARTQRVNTEAFF. CDR3 DNA sequence: TGCAGTGCGCGAACCCAACGGGTGAACACTGAAGCTTTCTTT.

V is TRBV7-9 and J is TRBJ2-5; D assignment may be TRBD1 or TRBD2 (5 bases each). This CDR3 spans 13 amino acids. The V end was cut by 5 bases, the J end by 3 bases, with 10 bases between. Germline-derived CDR1 and CDR2 are SEHNR and FQNEAQ (reference sequence). CDR3 residues: CASSPLGEETQYF. CDR3 sequence (DNA): TGTGCCAGCAGCCCACTGGGGGAAGAGACCCAGTACTTC.

This rearrangement joins TRBV19 to TRBJ2-7; TRBD1 matches 9 bases. The CDR3 runs to 14 residues. The trim removed 11 bases at V and 2 bases at J, leaving 10 bases unmatched. From germline, CDR1 is LNHDA and CDR2 SQIVND (reference sequence). Here the CDR3 reads CASSRDRDTYEQYF. DNA for the CDR3: TGTGCCTCGAGCCGGGACAGGGATACCTACGAGCAGTACTTC.

The chain links TRBV28 to TRBJ2-7; 10 bases are shared with TRBD1. Trimming at V came to 8 bases and at J to 5 bases, leaving 12 bases not matched to a gene. The germline CDR1 and CDR2 sequences are MDHEN and SYDVKM. The length of the CDR3 is 15 residues. The CDR3 nucleotides read TGTGCCAGCCGTAACCAGGACAGGGGGATCCACGAGCAGTACTTC. It codes for CASRNQDRGIHEQYF.

This sequence joins TRBV10-3 and TRBJ2-7, with D maybe TRBD1 (6 bases). Trimming removed 6 bases at V and 1 base at J, with 7 bases between. The CDR3 is 12 amino acids. The V gene's germline CDR1 is ENHRY and CDR2 SYGVKD. In nucleotides, the CDR3 is TGTGCCATCAGCCAGGGGTCCTACGAGCAGTACTTC. Translated, it gives CAISQGSYEQYF.

This clonotype has just a few counts. J is TRBJ1-3 and V is TRBV7-9, with D maybe TRBD1 (5 bases). This CDR3 is built from 13 residues. Germline lookup yields CDR1 SEHNR and CDR2 FQNEAQ (reference sequence). V was clipped by 7 bases and J by 8 bases, with 15 bases between them. The CDR3 DNA reads as TGTGCCAGCACTTACCCGGGGCACGACACCATATATTTT. This codes for CASTYPGHDTIYF.

The chain has TRBV12-3 or TRBV12-4 and TRBJ1-1, with no clear D. CDR3 length: 12 residues. Trimming left V 7 bases short and J 8 bases short, with 14 bases between. The DNA of the CDR3 is TGTGCCAGCAATATCATTGAGGGAGAAGCTTTCTTT. Translating gives CASNIIEGEAFF.

This chain uses TRBV6-1 with TRBJ2-7; a possible D gene is TRBD2 (5 bases). Germline loops: CDR1 MNHNS, CDR2 SASEGT. V was trimmed by 6 bases and J by 4 bases, leaving 16 bases between them. The CDR3 extends over 14 amino acids. CDR3 in DNA: TGTGCCAGCAGAGCCGGAGGACGCAGTTACGAGCAGTACTTC. Translating it yields CASRAGGRSYEQYF.

This clonotype was recorded a few times. This chain links TRBV28 with TRBJ2-7; 7 positions match TRBD2. J lost 0 bases, V lost 5 bases, and 10 bases had no gene match. The CDR3 is made up of 16 amino acids. Germline CDR1 reads MDHEN; CDR2 reads SYDVKM. The chain's CDR3 is CASSPDTSVRSYEQYF. The CDR3 DNA sequence: TGTGCCAGCAGTCCGGACACTAGCGTGCGCTCCTACGAGCAGTACTTC.

The chain links TRBV28 to TRBJ1-2, with D maybe TRBD1 (5 bases). The CDR3 is 18 residues long. V lost 5 bases to trimming and J lost 4 bases, with 26 bases between them. Germline CDR1 MDHEN, CDR2 SYDVKM. CDR3 amino acids: CASSPGWGRGGFGYGYTF. Here the CDR3 DNA reads TGTGCCAGCAGTCCCGGTTGGGGAAGGGGAGGGTTCGGCTATGGCTACACCTTC.

This clonotype has only a few counts. The rearrangement links TRBV19 to TRBJ2-7, with D unclear. This CDR3 has 14 residues. Germline V gene lookup returns CDR1 LNHDA and CDR2 SQIVND (reference sequence). Trimming shortened V by 2 bases and J by 0 bases, and 8 bases separated the two germline ends. The CDR3 DNA reads as TGTGCCAGTAGTATATCGGTCAACTCCTACGAGCAGTACTTC. This encodes CASSISVNSYEQYF.

V and J are TRBV7-8 and TRBJ1-2; D might be TRBD1 (6 bases). The CDR3 loop spans 13 amino acids. Germline V CDR1 and CDR2: SGHVS, FQNEAQ. The V and J ends lost 5 bases and 8 bases respectively, with 15 bases between them. Here the CDR3 reads CASSLRGARGYTF. The DNA for the CDR3 is TGTGCCAGCAGCCTGAGGGGGGCTCGAGGCTACACCTTC.

The chain joins TRBV14 to TRBJ2-7, with D unresolved. The V gene's germline CDR1 is SGHDN and CDR2 FVKESK. V was shortened by 0 bases and J by 4 bases, with 10 bases between the two germline ends. The CDR3 loop spans 14 amino acids. The CDR3 spells CASSQEAPPYEQYF. For the CDR3, the DNA is TGTGCCAGCAGCCAAGAAGCCCCCCCATACGAGCAGTACTTC.

The gene calls are TRBV28 and TRBJ2-7, with D unresolved. Germline CDR1 is MDHEN and CDR2 is SYDVKM. Trimming took 1 base from V and 7 from J, leaving 11 bases between them. The CDR3 is made up of 13 amino acids. The CDR3 region has the DNA TGTGCCAGCAGTTTATCTCTAGGGTGGGAGCAGTACTTC. Translated, it gives CASSLSLGWEQYF.

This clonotype has only a few counts. V usage is TRBV7-2 and J usage is TRBJ2-5; 8 nucleotides line up with TRBD2. Germline V gene data show CDR1 as SGHTA and CDR2 as FQGNSA. Trimming removed 8 bases from V and 4 bases from J; junction bases left unmatched: 6. This CDR3 is built from 13 residues. CDR3 coding DNA: TGTGCCAGCTCAAGCGGGAGAGGAGAGACCCAGTACTTC. This translates into CASSSGRGETQYF.